This T cell receptor beta chain was profiled in a study of metastatic and nonmetastatic thyroid tumors. Study-level background: Where malignant and benign thyroid patients were concerned, repertoires were compared across blood and tumor or nodule tissue. Study-wide results and limits: It was reportedly found that TCR beta diversity was significantly higher in malignant thyroid tumors than in benign nodules, a difference seen in both blood and tumor samples.

Before thyroid surgery, none of the patients had received any treatment. This clone was detected many times. Antigen: not known. With MiXCR, TCRdb reprocessed the PCR reads. Here the sample spans roughly 19,000 clones, 24% being singletons. Trimming left V 4 bases short and J 6 bases short, with 13 bases between. The V gene's germline CDR1 is KGHSH and CDR2 LQKENI. The CDR3 is 15 amino acids. The sequenced sample consisted of tumor tissue. This chain uses TRBV18 with TRBJ1-6; D possibly corresponds to TRBD1 (6 bases). This TCR was sampled from a female donor with papillary thyroid cancer or a benign thyroid nodule (not recorded which). Some clones in this sample may be carry-over from other donors' samples. The CDR3 protein is CASSRSQGTNSPLHF. CDR3 nucleotide sequence: TGTGCCAGCTCACGATCACAGGGAACTAATTCACCCCTCCACTTT.